Following are 6 T cell receptor beta chains from one sample sequenced in a study of shared clonotypes between healthy human individuals. The data were produced by immunoSEQ multiplex PCR, yet TCRdb's version contains in-frame clones alone and is incomplete. The data contain roughly 1,800,000 clones, approximately 94% of them singletons. Terminally differentiated effector memory CD45RA+ cells were excluded from the naive CD8 cells, which were CD45RO-negative and positively selected for CCR7. Sequences were obtained from naive CD8+ T cells sorted from blood. Source of these receptors: a man between 18 and 35 years old in good health.

The V gene is TRBV7-9, the J gene TRBJ2-7, with D perhaps matching TRBD2 (6 bases). This CDR3 contains 16 residues. Germline-derived CDR1 and CDR2 are SEHNR and FQNEAQ (reference sequence). Trimming removed 1 base from V and 4 bases from J, with 17 bases in between. CDR3 sequence reads: CASSLGPGLGGYEQYF. DNA of the CDR3: TGTGCCAGCAGCTTAGGGCCGGGACTGGGAGGATACGAGCAGTACTTC.

Turning to this clone: Other DNA sequences in this specimen translate into the identical CDR3. The V and J genes are TRBV28 and TRBJ2-7, with 7 bases matching TRBD1. The CDR3 spans 13 residues. From germline, CDR1 is MDHEN and CDR2 SYDVKM. The V segment lost 3 bases and the J segment 4 bases; nucleotides outside the gene matches: 3. CDR3 protein: CASSLGTAYEQYF. CDR3 DNA: TGTGCCAGCAGTTTGGGGACAGCATACGAGCAGTACTTC.

This chain uses TRBV6-6 with TRBJ1-1; perhaps TRBD1 as D (6 bases). Trimming left V 2 bases short and J 2 bases short, with 12 bases between. The germline V gene has CDR1 MNHNY and CDR2 SVGAGI (reference sequence). CDR3 length equals 15 residues. The CDR3: CASSYVGGQNTEAFF. In DNA, the CDR3 is TGTGCCAGCAGTTACGTCGGGGGCCAAAACACTGAAGCTTTCTTT.

With respect to this clone: Additional DNA sequences in this sample encode the identical CDR3. The genes are TRBV5-6 and TRBJ2-3, with D perhaps matching TRBD2 (6 bases). Germline V CDR1 and CDR2: SGHDT, YYEEEE. V lost 0 bases to trimming and J lost 1 base, with 6 bases between them. The CDR3 totals 14 residues. CDR3 DNA: TGTGCCAGCAGCTTGGTAGCGGGCACAGATACGCAGTATTTT. Translating gives CASSLVAGTDTQYF.

This chain links TRBV19 with TRBJ1-5; D uncertain. The CDR3 is 12 residues long. With 7 bases removed from V and 1 base from J, the gap between germline ends came to 5 bases. CDR1 is LNHDA and CDR2 is SQIVND in the germline V gene (reference sequence). The CDR3 spells CASTRSNQPQHF. The CDR3 nucleotides are TGTGCCAGTACCCGCAGCAATCAGCCCCAGCATTTT.

The CDR3 nucleotides read TGCAGTGCTAGGATGATTGAGCAGTTCTTC. Amino acids: CSARMIEQFF. J is TRBJ2-1 and V is TRBV20-1; no definite D call. The CDR3 totals 10 residues. Germline CDR1 DFQATT, CDR2 SNEGSKA (reference sequence). V dropped 3 bases and J dropped 9 bases, with 6 bases sitting between them.